Listed below are T cell receptor beta chains from one sample, sequenced in a study of T cells in Graves' hyperthyroidism and ophthalmopathy. TCRdb processed the multiplex PCR reads anew with MiXCR; each CDR3 protein has one entry. The table has approximately 400,000 distinct CDR3 sequences, around 14% seen once. The sequenced sample consisted of blood. These receptors all come from a woman aged 18-29 years with Graves' hyperthyroidism. The CDR3 runs from the conserved cysteine through the conserved F or W. The D gene is left open where the match is weak. Only part of the rows carry a size: once, few, many, or a class if the clone is expanded.

j_gene: TRBJ1-4
d_gene: TRBD1
abundance: many
v_gene: TRBV20-1
CDR3aa: CSVLQGGSEKLFF
CDR3nt: TGCAGTGTTCTACAGGGGGGCTCCGAAAAACTGTTTTTT

j_gene: TRBJ1-2
d_gene: NA
abundance: few
v_gene: TRBV3-1
CDR3aa: CASRGVLGGDYGYTF
CDR3nt: TGTGCCAGCAGAGGGGTGTTGGGGGGCGACTATGGCTACACCTTC

j_gene: TRBJ1-5
d_gene: TRBD1
abundance: NA
v_gene: TRBV19
CDR3aa: CASSTGGTGNQPQHF
CDR3nt: TGTGCCAGTTCGACAGGGGGCACTGGCAATCAGCCCCAGCATTTT

j_gene: TRBJ1-6
d_gene: NA
abundance: few
v_gene: TRBV7-9
CDR3aa: CASSLNLGSPLHF
CDR3nt: TGTGCCAGCAGCTTAAATCTAGGATCACCCCTCCACTTT

j_gene: TRBJ1-4
d_gene: NA
abundance: NA
v_gene: TRBV20-1
CDR3aa: CSAMALATNEKLFF
CDR3nt: TGCAGTGCGATGGCATTAGCAACTAATGAAAAACTGTTTTTT

j_gene: TRBJ2-5
d_gene: TRBD2
abundance: NA
v_gene: TRBV20-1
CDR3aa: CSARESAGKETQYF
CDR3nt: TGCAGTGCTAGAGAGTCAGCGGGAAAAGAGACCCAGTACTTC

j_gene: TRBJ2-7
d_gene: NA
abundance: many
v_gene: TRBV20-1
CDR3aa: CSARDRVLAREQYF
CDR3nt: TGCAGTGCTAGAGACAGGGTCCTAGCGAGGGAGCAGTACTTC

j_gene: TRBJ2-3
d_gene: NA
abundance: many
v_gene: TRBV2
CDR3aa: CASSARSSSTDTQYF
CDR3nt: TGTGCCAGCAGTGCAAGGTCCTCTAGCACAGATACGCAGTATTTT

j_gene: TRBJ1-3
d_gene: NA
abundance: few
v_gene: TRBV11-2
CDR3aa: CASSTAQPPFGNTIYF
CDR3nt: TGTGCCAGCAGCACTGCCCAGCCCCCCTTTGGAAACACCATATATTTT

j_gene: TRBJ2-1
d_gene: NA
abundance: few
v_gene: TRBV10-3
CDR3aa: CAISEVDNEQFF
CDR3nt: TGTGCCATCAGTGAGGTGGACAATGAGCAGTTCTTC

j_gene: TRBJ2-7
d_gene: TRBD1
abundance: few
v_gene: TRBV19
CDR3aa: CASSTRDRGVVEQYF
CDR3nt: TGTGCCAGTAGTACTCGGGACAGGGGGGTAGTCGAGCAGTACTTC

j_gene: TRBJ2-2
d_gene: NA
abundance: many
v_gene: TRBV7-2
CDR3aa: CASSSTPGTTGTGELFF
CDR3nt: TGTGCCAGCAGCTCCACCCCCGGGACAACCGGCACCGGGGAGCTGTTTTTT

j_gene: TRBJ1-2
d_gene: NA
abundance: many
v_gene: TRBV18
CDR3aa: CASSPPREQNYGYTF
CDR3nt: TGTGCCAGCTCACCACCGAGGGAACAGAACTATGGCTACACCTTC

j_gene: TRBJ1-1
d_gene: NA
abundance: few
v_gene: TRBV19
CDR3aa: CASKQVNTEAFF
CDR3nt: TGTGCCAGTAAGCAGGTGAACACTGAAGCTTTCTTT

j_gene: TRBJ1-2
d_gene: NA
abundance: NA
v_gene: TRBV7-2
CDR3aa: CASSLFPVDTYGYTF
CDR3nt: TGTGCCAGCAGCTTATTTCCGGTCGATACCTATGGCTACACCTTC

j_gene: TRBJ2-3
d_gene: NA
abundance: many
v_gene: TRBV6-1
CDR3aa: CASSSVVRQSSTDTQYF
CDR3nt: TGTGCCAGCAGTTCCGTCGTGCGGCAGTCTAGCACAGATACGCAGTATTTT

j_gene: TRBJ2-3
d_gene: TRBD2
abundance: NA
v_gene: TRBV7-2
CDR3aa: CASSLSSGGGADTQYF
CDR3nt: TGTGCCAGCAGCCTTTCTAGCGGGGGGGGGGCAGATACGCAGTATTTT

j_gene: TRBJ1-2
d_gene: NA
abundance: many
v_gene: TRBV6-2/TRBV6-3
CDR3aa: CASTSLTGTPAGYTF
CDR3nt: TGTGCCAGCACCTCCCTTACCGGGACACCAGCAGGCTACACCTTC

j_gene: TRBJ2-7
d_gene: TRBD1
abundance: many
v_gene: TRBV10-3
CDR3aa: CAISEYTGAYEQYF
CDR3nt: TGTGCCATCAGTGAGTATACAGGGGCATACGAGCAGTACTTC

j_gene: TRBJ1-1
d_gene: NA
abundance: NA
v_gene: TRBV12-3/TRBV12-4
CDR3aa: CASRGRSSQGRDTEAFF
CDR3nt: TGTGCCAGCAGGGGAAGAAGTTCACAAGGAAGGGACACTGAAGCTTTCTTT

j_gene: TRBJ2-7
d_gene: NA
abundance: many
v_gene: TRBV7-9
CDR3aa: CASRGSDEYEQYF
CDR3nt: TGTGCCAGCAGGGGCAGCGACGAGTACGAGCAGTACTTC

j_gene: TRBJ2-7
d_gene: NA
abundance: NA
v_gene: TRBV4-1
CDR3aa: CASSQDGGSLAYEQYF
CDR3nt: TGCGCCAGCAGCCAAGACGGGGGCAGTTTGGCCTACGAGCAGTACTTC